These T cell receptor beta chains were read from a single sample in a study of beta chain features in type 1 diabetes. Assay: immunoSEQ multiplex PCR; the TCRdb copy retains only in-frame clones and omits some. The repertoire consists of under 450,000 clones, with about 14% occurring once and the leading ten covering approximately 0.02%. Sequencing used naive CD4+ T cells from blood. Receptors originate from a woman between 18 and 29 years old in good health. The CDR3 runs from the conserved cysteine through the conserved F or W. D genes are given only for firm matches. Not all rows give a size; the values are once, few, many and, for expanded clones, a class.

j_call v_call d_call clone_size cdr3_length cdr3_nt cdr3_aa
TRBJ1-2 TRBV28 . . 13 TGTGCCAGCATTAGTAGGGGTAAAGTTGGCTACACCTTC CASISRGKVGYTF
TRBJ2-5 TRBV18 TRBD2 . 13 TGTGCCAGCTCACCTGCCGGGAGGGAGACCCAGTACTTC CASSPAGRETQYF
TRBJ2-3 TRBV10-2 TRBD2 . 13 TGCGCCAGCAGTCTAGCGGCCACAGATACGCAGTATTTT CASSLAATDTQYF
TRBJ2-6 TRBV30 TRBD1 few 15 TGTGCCTGGGGGTACAGGGGGACTGGGGCCAACGTCCTGACTTTC CAWGYRGTGANVLTF
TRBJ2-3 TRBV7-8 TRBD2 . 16 TGTGCCAGCAGCAAACGGACTAGCGGGCGAGAGGATACGCAGTATTTT CASSKRTSGREDTQYF
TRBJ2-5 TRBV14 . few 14 TGTGCCAGCAGCCCGGGACTGATCCAAGAGACCCAGTACTTC CASSPGLIQETQYF
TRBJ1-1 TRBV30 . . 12 TGTGCCTGGACATATACAAACACTGAAGCTTTCTTT CAWTYTNTEAFF
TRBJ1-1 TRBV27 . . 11 TGTGCCAGCGGCAGGGTGGCTGAAGCTTTCTTT CASGRVAEAFF
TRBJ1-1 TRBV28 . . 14 TGTGCCAGCACCCCCTCGGGGGGGTGGACTGAAGCTTTCTTT CASTPSGGWTEAFF
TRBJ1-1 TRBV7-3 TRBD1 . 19 TGTGCCAGCAGCTTAGTAGCGGCCGGGACAGGGTCAGAAAGCACTGAAGCTTTCTTT CASSLVAAGTGSESTEAFF
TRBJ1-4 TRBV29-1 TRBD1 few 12 TGCAGCGCTAGGGACAGGGATGAAAAACTGTTTTTT CSARDRDEKLFF
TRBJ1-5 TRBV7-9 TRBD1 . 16 TGTGCCAGCAGCTCCGGGACAGGGTTGCCAGGGGAGCCCCAGCATTTT CASSSGTGLPGEPQHF
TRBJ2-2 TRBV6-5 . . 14 TGTGCCAGCAGATTTGGAGCGGGCACCGGGGAGCTGTTTTTT CASRFGAGTGELFF
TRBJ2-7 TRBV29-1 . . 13 TGCAGCGTTGAATCTTTCCGGACAAGCGAGCAGTACTTC CSVESFRTSEQYF
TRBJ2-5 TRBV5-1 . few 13 TGCGCCAGCAGCTTTCAGGCAGAAGAGACCCAGTACTTC CASSFQAEETQYF
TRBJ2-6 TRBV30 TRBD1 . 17 TGTGCCTGCCAGGGACAGGGAAGATACTCTGGGGCCAACGTCCTGACTTTC CACQGQGRYSGANVLTF
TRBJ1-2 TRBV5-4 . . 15 TGTGCCAGCAGCTTATCAACAGCTACTAACTATGGCTACACCTTC CASSLSTATNYGYTF
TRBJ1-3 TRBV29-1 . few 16 TGCAGCGTTGAAGATCGGAGGGAGAACTCTGGAAACACCATATATTTT CSVEDRRENSGNTIYF
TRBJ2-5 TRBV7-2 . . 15 TGTGCCAGCAGCCGAGCCGGACAGATCCAAGAGACCCAGTACTTC CASSRAGQIQETQYF
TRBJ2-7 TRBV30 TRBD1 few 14 TGTGCCTGGACCCCAGGGGGCATCAGGTACGAGCAGTACTTC CAWTPGGIRYEQYF
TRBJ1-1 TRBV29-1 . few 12 TGCAGCGTCTTGGACAGGAACACTGAAGCTTTCTTT CSVLDRNTEAFF
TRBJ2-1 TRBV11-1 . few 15 TGTGCCAGCAGTTTACAGGGTCATCAGGAGAATGAGCAGTTCTTC CASSLQGHQENEQFF
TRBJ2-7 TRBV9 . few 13 TGTGCCAGCAGCGTAGCTACCCGGGGCGAGCAGTACTTC CASSVATRGEQYF
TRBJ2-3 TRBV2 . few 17 TGTGCCAGCAGTGAAGCGGAGGGTCCCAACTACACAGATACGCAGTATTTT CASSEAEGPNYTDTQYF
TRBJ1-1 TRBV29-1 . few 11 TGCAGCGTTGAAGGAAACGGTGAAGCTTTCTTT CSVEGNGEAFF
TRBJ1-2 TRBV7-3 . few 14 TGTGCCAGCAGCTCCGCCGGGACAACTTATGGCTACACCTTC CASSSAGTTYGYTF
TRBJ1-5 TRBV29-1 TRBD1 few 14 TGCAGCGTCGCGACCGGGACAGCCAATCAGCCCCAGCATTTT CSVATGTANQPQHF
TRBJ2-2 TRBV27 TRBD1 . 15 TGTGCCAGCAGTCCAGACAGGGGGCCGACCGGGGAGCTGTTTTTT CASSPDRGPTGELFF
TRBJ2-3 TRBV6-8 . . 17 TGTGCCAGGACATTGGATTCAGGCTCCAAAGGCCCAGATACGCAGTATTTT CARTLDSGSKGPDTQYF
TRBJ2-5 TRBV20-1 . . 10 TGCAGTGCTACACAAGAGACCCAGTACTTC CSATQETQYF
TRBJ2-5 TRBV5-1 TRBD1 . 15 TGCGCCAGCAGCTTAAACAGGGGGTCGTTAGAGACCCAGTACTTC CASSLNRGSLETQYF
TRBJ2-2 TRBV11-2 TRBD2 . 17 TGTGCCAGCAGCCGACATTTAGCGGGAGGACTCGGCGGGGAGCTGTTTTTT CASSRHLAGGLGGELFF
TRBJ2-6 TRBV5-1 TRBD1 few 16 TGCGCCAGTACGGGACAGGGGGCAAGAGGGGCCAACGTCCTGACTTTC CASTGQGARGANVLTF
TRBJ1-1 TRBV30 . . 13 TGTGCCTGGGCGTTATCGGGGGACACTGAAGCTTTCTTT CAWALSGDTEAFF
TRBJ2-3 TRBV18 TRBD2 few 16 TGTGCCAGCTCACCAAGGCTAGCGGGAGGGACAGATACGCAGTATTTT CASSPRLAGGTDTQYF
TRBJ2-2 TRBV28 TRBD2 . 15 TGTGCCAGCACCCCAGGCGGGGGTGCCACCGGGGAGCTGTTTTTT CASTPGGGATGELFF
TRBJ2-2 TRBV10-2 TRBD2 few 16 TGCGCCAGCATAAAGGGACTAGCGGGTAACACCGGGGAGCTGTTTTTT CASIKGLAGNTGELFF
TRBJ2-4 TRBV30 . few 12 TGTGCCTGGAGTATGCAGGGGAACATTCAGTACTTC CAWSMQGNIQYF
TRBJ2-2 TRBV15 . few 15 TGTGCCACCAGCAGAGCATCCGGGAACACCGGGGAGCTGTTTTTT CATSRASGNTGELFF
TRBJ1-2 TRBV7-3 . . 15 TGTGCCAGCAGCTTAAACCCCGCAGGGGTGAGCGGCTACACCTTC CASSLNPAGVSGYTF
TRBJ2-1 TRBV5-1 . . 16 TGCGCCAGCAGCTTGCGAGCGGAGAGCTCCTACAATGAGCAGTTCTTC CASSLRAESSYNEQFF
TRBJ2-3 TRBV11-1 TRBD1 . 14 TGTGCCAGCAGCTCGGGACAGGACACAGATACGCAGTATTTT CASSSGQDTDTQYF
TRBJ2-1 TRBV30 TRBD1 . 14 TGTGCCTGGATGCAAAGGACAGGGTTGGACGGGCAGTTCTTC CAWMQRTGLDGQFF